This TCR beta chain comes out of a study of blood T cell repertoires in COVID-19. The data were produced by immunoSEQ multiplex PCR, yet TCRdb's version contains in-frame clones alone and is incomplete. The data hold 250,000 to 300,000 clones, with 75% to 90% observed a single time. V gave up 8 bases and J gave up 4 bases, with 17 bases separating them. This CDR3 region has 14 residues. The germline gives CDR1 SNHLY, CDR2 FYNNEI. Sequencing input: peripheral blood. The sequence derives from a woman under 40 with active or convalescent COVID-19. The rearrangement joins TRBV2 to TRBJ1-2; tentatively, D is TRBD1 (6 bases). The CDR3 DNA sequence: TGTGCCAGCGAAGGGACATCCCGAGGCTATGGCTACACCTTC. As protein: CASEGTSRGYGYTF.